The TCR beta chain under discussion was sequenced for a study of cytomegalovirus exposure and HLA in healthy donors. Findings and limits, study-wide: Rarity marked most TCR sequences, yet some public TCRs occurred in many donors. A later analysis by the authors found several of the most significant clusters apparently linked to common viral pathogens.

The PCR contained 60 Vbeta and 13 Jbeta primers. Profiled with immunoSEQ multiplex PCR; TCRdb holds only in-frame clones, not every one. The sample has approximately 140,000 clones; over 60% are singletons. Notes on this clone: Antigen unknown.

The V gene lost 7 bases and the J gene lost 3 bases, with 15 bases spanning the gap. The CDR3 loop spans 14 amino acids. In germline, CDR1 is LNHDA, CDR2 SQIVND (reference sequence). This sequence joins TRBV19 and TRBJ1-2; D may be TRBD1 (5 bases). The sequence was obtained from a female donor in good health and CMV-seronegative. Sequenced sample: PBMCs. CDR3 region: CASISPGTDYGYTF. The CDR3 coding sequence is TGTGCCAGTATCAGTCCCGGGACTGACTATGGCTACACCTTC.